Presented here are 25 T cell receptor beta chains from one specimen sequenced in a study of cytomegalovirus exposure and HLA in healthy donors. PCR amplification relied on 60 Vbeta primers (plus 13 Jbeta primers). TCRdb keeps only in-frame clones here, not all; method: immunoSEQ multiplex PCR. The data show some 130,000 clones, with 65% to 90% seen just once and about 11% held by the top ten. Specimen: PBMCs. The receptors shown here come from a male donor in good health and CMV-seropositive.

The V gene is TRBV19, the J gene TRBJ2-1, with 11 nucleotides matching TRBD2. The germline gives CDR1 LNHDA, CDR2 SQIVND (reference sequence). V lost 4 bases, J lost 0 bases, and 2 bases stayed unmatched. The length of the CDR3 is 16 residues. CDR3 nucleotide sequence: TGTGCCAGTAGTAAGCTAGCGGGGGGCTCCTACAATGAGCAGTTCTTC. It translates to CASSKLAGGSYNEQFF.

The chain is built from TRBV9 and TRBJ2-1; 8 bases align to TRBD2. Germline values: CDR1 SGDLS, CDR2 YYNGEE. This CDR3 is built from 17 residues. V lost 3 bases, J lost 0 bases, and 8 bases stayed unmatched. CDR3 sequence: CASSAGLASRSYNEQFF. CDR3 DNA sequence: TGTGCCAGCAGCGCCGGACTAGCCAGCCGCTCCTACAATGAGCAGTTCTTC.

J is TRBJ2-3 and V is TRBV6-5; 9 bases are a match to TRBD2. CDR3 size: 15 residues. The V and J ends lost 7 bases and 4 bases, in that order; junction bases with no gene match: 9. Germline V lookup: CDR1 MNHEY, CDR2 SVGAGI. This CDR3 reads CASTNSGTSSDTQYF. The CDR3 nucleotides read TGTGCCAGCACCAATTCCGGGACTAGCTCAGATACGCAGTATTTT.

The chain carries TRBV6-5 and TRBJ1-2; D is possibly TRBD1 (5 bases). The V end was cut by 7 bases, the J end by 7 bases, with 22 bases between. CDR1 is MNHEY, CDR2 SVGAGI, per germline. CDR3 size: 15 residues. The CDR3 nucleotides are TGTGCCAGCACAAAGTTGGGGGGAACAGGTTTTGGCTACACCTTC. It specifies CASTKLGGTGFGYTF.

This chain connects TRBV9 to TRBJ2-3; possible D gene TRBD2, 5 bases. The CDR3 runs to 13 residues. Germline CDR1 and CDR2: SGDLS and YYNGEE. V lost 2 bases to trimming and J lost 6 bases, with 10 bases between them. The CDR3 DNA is TGTGCCAGCAGCGTCGGGGATTACGATACGCAGTATTTT. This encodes CASSVGDYDTQYF.

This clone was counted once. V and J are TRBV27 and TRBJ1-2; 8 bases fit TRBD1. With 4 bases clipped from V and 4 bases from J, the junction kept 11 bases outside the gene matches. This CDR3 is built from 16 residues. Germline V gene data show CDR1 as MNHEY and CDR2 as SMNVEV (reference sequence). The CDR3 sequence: CASSSLGQGPPYGYTF. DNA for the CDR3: TGTGCCAGCAGTTCGCTTGGACAGGGCCCGCCCTATGGCTACACCTTC.

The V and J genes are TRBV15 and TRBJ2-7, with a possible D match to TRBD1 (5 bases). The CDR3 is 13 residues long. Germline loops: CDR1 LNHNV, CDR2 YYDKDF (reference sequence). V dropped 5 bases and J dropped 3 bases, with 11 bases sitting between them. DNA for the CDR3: TGTGCCACCAGCTTATTTAGGGGCTACGAGCAGTACTTC. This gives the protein CATSLFRGYEQYF. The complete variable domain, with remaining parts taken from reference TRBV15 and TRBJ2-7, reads DAMVIQNPRYQVTQFGKPVTLSCSQTLNHNVMYWYQQKSSQAPKLLFHYYDKDFNNEADTPDNFQSRRPNTSFCFLDIRSPGLGDTAMYLCATSLFRGYEQYFGPGTRLTVT.

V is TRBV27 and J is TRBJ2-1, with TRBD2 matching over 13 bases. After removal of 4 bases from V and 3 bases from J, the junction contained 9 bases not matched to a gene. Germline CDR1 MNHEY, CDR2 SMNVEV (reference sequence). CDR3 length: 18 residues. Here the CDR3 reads CASSSLQGTSGIYNEQFF. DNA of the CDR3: TGTGCCAGCAGTTCCCTTCAAGGGACTAGCGGGATCTACAATGAGCAGTTCTTC.

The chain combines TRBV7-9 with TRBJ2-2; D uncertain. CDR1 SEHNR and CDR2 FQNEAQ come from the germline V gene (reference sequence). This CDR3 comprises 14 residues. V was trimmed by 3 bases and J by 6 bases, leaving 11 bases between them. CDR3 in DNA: TGTGCCAGCAGCTTTCATTTCAGTCCCGGGGAGCTGTTTTTT. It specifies CASSFHFSPGELFF.

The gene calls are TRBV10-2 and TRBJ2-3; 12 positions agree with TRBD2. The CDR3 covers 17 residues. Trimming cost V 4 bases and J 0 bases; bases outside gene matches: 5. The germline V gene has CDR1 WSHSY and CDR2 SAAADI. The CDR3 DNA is TGCGCCAGCAGTGTACTAGCGGGAGGAGCTAGCACAGATACGCAGTATTTT. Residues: CASSVLAGGASTDTQYF.

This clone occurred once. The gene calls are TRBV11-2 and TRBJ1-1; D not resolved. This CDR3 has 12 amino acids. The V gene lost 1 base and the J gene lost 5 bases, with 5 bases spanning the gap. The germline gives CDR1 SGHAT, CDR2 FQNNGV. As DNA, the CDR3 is TGTGCCAGCAGCTTAGCCGGTACTGAAGCTTTCTTT. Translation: CASSLAGTEAFF.

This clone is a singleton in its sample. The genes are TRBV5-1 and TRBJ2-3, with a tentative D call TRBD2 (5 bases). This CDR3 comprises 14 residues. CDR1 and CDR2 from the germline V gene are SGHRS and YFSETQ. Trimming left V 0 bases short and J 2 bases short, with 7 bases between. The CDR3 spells CASSLDGNTDTQYF. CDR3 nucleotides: TGCGCCAGCAGCTTGGACGGGAACACAGATACGCAGTATTTT.

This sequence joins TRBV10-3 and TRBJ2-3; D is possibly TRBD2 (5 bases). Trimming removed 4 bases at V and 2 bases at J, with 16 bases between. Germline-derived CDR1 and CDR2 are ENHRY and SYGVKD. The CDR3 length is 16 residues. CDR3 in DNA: TGTGCCATCAGTGCGGGGAGTTTACGGCACACAGATACGCAGTATTTT. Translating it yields CAISAGSLRHTDTQYF.

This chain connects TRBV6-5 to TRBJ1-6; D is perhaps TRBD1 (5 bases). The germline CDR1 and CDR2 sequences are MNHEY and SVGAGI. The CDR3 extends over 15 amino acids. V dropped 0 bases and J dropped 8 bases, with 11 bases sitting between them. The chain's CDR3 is CASSYSSGGDSPLHF. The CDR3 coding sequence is TGTGCCAGCAGTTACTCTTCCGGGGGGGATTCACCCCTCCACTTT.

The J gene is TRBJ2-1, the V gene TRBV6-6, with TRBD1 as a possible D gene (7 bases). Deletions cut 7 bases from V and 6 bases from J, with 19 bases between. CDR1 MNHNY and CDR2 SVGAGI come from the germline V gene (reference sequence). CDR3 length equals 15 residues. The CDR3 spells CASTLEYRGGNEQFF. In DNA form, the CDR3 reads TGTGCCAGCACATTGGAGTACAGGGGAGGCAATGAGCAGTTCTTC.

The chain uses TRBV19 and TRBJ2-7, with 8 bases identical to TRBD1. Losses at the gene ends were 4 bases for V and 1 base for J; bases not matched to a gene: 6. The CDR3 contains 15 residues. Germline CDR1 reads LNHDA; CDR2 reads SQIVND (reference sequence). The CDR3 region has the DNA TGTGCCAGTAGTAGAGGGACAGGCAATTCCTACGAGCAGTACTTC. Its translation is CASSRGTGNSYEQYF.

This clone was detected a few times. For the CDR3, the DNA is TGTGCCAGCAGTACGACTGAACAGCCCCAGCATTTT. Residues: CASSTTEQPQHF. This rearrangement joins TRBV2 to TRBJ1-5; D is undetermined. The length of the CDR3 is 12 residues. Germline-derived CDR1 and CDR2 are SNHLY and FYNNEI. V was trimmed by 5 bases and J by 7 bases, leaving 9 bases between them.

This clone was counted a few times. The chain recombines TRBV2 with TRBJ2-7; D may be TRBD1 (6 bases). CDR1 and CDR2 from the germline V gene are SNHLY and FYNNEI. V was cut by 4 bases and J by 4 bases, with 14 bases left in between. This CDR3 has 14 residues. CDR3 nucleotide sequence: TGTGCCAGCAGTGGAGGGGACATACGATACGAGCAGTACTTC. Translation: CASSGGDIRYEQYF.

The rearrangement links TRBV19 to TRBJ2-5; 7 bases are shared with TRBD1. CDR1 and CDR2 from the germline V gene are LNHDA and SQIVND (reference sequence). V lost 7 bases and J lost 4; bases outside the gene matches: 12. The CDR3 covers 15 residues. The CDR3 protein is CASTPTRDRLETQYF. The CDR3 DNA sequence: TGTGCCAGTACCCCTACCCGGGACAGACTAGAGACCCAGTACTTC.

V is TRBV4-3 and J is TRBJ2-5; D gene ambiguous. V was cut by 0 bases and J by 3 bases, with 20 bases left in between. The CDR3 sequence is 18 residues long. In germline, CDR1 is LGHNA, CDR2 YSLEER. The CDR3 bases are TGCGCCAGCAGCCAAGATCGTTTGACCGGAGAAGGTAAAGAGACCCAGTACTTC. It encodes CASSQDRLTGEGKETQYF.

CDR3 region: CASSSTSFGGYEQYF. The CDR3 DNA reads TGTGCCAGCAGCTCCACTAGCTTCGGAGGCTACGAGCAGTACTTC. The chain has TRBV7-9 and TRBJ2-7; D perhaps matches TRBD2 (6 bases). Germline values: CDR1 SEHNR, CDR2 FQNEAQ (reference sequence). This CDR3 is 15 amino acids long. With 4 bases removed from V and 3 bases from J, the gap between germline ends came to 16 bases.

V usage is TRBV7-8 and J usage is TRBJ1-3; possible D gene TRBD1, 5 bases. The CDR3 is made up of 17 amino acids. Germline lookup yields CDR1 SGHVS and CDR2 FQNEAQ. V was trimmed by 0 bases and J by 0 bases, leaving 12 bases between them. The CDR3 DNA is TGTGCCAGCAGCTTAGCAGGGGATTGGGGCTCTGGAAACACCATATATTTT. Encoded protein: CASSLAGDWGSGNTIYF.

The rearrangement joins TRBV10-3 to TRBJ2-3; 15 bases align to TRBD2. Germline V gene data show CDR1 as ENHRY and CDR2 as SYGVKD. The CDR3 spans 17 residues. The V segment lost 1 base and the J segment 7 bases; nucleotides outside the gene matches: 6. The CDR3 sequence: CAISEWTSGRVSNTQYF. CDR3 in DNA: TGTGCCATCAGTGAGTGGACTAGCGGGAGGGTTTCAAATACGCAGTATTTT.

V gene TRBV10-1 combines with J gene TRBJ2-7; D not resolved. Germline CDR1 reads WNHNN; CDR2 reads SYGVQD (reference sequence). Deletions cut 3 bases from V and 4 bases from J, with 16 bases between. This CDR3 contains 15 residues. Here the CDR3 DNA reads TGCGCCAGCAGTGACGCGACATTGGTAGATTACGAGCAGTACTTC. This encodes CASSDATLVDYEQYF.

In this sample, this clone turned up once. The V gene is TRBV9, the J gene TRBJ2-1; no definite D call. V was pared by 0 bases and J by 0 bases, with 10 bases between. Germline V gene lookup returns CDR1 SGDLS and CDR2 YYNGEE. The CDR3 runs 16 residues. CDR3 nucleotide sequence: TGTGCCAGCAGCGTAGCTACGAGTGGCTCCTACAATGAGCAGTTCTTC. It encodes CASSVATSGSYNEQFF.